This T cell receptor beta chain was identified during a study of cytomegalovirus exposure and HLA in healthy donors. The primer mix had 60 Vbeta and 13 Jbeta primers. The method was immunoSEQ multiplex PCR; TCRdb's version includes in-frame clones alone and lacks a portion of them. The sample has 100,000 or so clones, 74% seen once. Germline-derived CDR1 and CDR2 are MNHEY and SMNVEV (reference sequence). With V trimmed by 5 bases and J by 3 bases, 8 bases remained unmatched. The CDR3 extends over 16 amino acids. The gene calls are TRBV27 and TRBJ2-2; TRBD1 matches 8 bases. Sequencing input: PBMCs. The clonotype originates from a man aged 45-65 years in good health and CMV-seropositive. The chain's CDR3 is CASSTGTGSDTGELFF. DNA for the CDR3: TGTGCCAGCAGTACCGGGACAGGTTCAGACACCGGGGAGCTGTTTTTT.